The 19 T cell receptor beta chains listed next were all sequenced from one sample in a study of blood T cell repertoires in COVID-19. Assay used: immunoSEQ multiplex PCR; TCRdb lists only in-frame clones, some missing. The top ten clones hold about 6.4% of a sample with nearly 70,000 clones, around 88% of them seen once. Sequencing was performed on peripheral blood. Receptor source: a woman aged 70 to 79 with acute or convalescent COVID-19.

The chain recombines TRBV3-1 (or the pseudogene TRBV3-2) with TRBJ2-7, with 11 bases that match TRBD1. Germline V gives CDR1 LGHDT, CDR2 YNNKEL (reference sequence). V lost 4 bases, J lost 0 bases, and 2 bases stayed unmatched. CDR3 length equals 15 residues. The CDR3 is CASSLGTGGSYEQYF. Written as DNA, the CDR3 is TGTGCCAGCAGCCTAGGGACAGGGGGCTCCTACGAGCAGTACTTC.

The V call is TRBV5-1, the J call TRBJ2-5, with 8 positions matching TRBD2. The J call is uncertain, as TRBJ2-7 better fits the DNA end. Germline V gives CDR1 SGHRS, CDR2 YFSETQ. The CDR3 spans 16 residues. CDR3 protein: CASSSISGESSYEQYF. CDR3 DNA sequence: TGCGCCAGCAGCTCTATTAGCGGGGAGAGCTCCTACGAGCAGTACTTC.

This clone has only one observation. CDR3 DNA: TGCGCCAGCAGCCGGGGGGGCGTTACAGATACGCAGTATTTT. Translation: CASSRGGVTDTQYF. The chain couples TRBV5-1 to TRBJ2-3; the match to TRBD2 covers 8 bases. Germline assignment: CDR1 SGHRS and CDR2 YFSETQ. The CDR3 has 14 residues. The J segment lost 3 bases and the V segment lost 4 bases, leaving 4 bases of the junction unmatched.

The V gene is TRBV10-3, the J gene TRBJ2-1; 13 nucleotides line up with TRBD2. Germline CDR1 and CDR2: ENHRY and SYGVKD. The CDR3 runs to 15 residues. The junction had 5 bases not matched to a gene; V was cut back by 4 bases and J by 8 bases. This chain's CDR3 is CAISGTSGSSHEQFF. The DNA of the CDR3 is TGTGCCATCAGTGGGACTAGCGGGAGTAGCCATGAGCAGTTCTTC.

This chain joins TRBV19 and TRBJ1-1; D unclear. The CDR3 contains 16 residues. In germline, CDR1 is LNHDA, CDR2 SQIVND (reference sequence). V lost 6 bases to trimming and J lost 6 bases, with 23 bases between them. CDR3 sequence: CASSNVRGGTTAEAFF. The CDR3 bases are TGTGCCAGTAGCAATGTCCGGGGAGGAACCACCGCTGAAGCTTTCTTT.

V and J are TRBV5-4 and TRBJ2-3; D call uncertain. CDR1 and CDR2 from the germline V gene are SGHNT and YYREEE (reference sequence). The V gene lost 0 bases and the J gene lost 0 bases, with 20 bases spanning the gap. This CDR3 region has 19 residues. CDR3 nucleotides: TGTGCCAGCAGCTTGGCCAAAAGTCAGCGACCCTCTAGCACAGATACGCAGTATTTT. It yields the protein CASSLAKSQRPSSTDTQYF.

This chain connects TRBV28 to TRBJ1-5, with 8 bases fitting TRBD1. With V trimmed by 7 bases and J by 2 bases, 16 bases remained unmatched. Germline CDR1 reads MDHEN; CDR2 reads SYDVKM. CDR3 size: 18 residues. In DNA, the CDR3 is TGTGCCAGCATTCCCTATTTGACAGGGGCCGGGGGCAATCAGCCCCAGCATTTT. Translated: CASIPYLTGAGGNQPQHF.

The J gene is TRBJ2-5, the V gene TRBV18; D gene ambiguous. V gave up 3 bases and J gave up 0 bases, with 5 bases separating them. The germline CDR1 and CDR2 sequences are KGHSH and LQKENI. The CDR3 runs 13 residues. CDR3 amino acids: CASSPTYQETQYF. CDR3 bases: TGTGCCAGCTCACCCACTTACCAAGAGACCCAGTACTTC. Variable domain in full (rest from reference TRBV18 and TRBJ2-5): NAGVMQNPRHLVRRRGQEARLRCSPMKGHSHVYWYRQLPEEGLKFMVYLQKENIIDESGMPKERFSAEFPKEGPSILRIQQVVRGDSAAYFCASSPTYQETQYFGPGTRLLVL.

V and J are TRBV5-1 and TRBJ2-1, with D possibly TRBD1 on 6 matching bases. V was cut by 1 base and J by 6 bases, with 14 bases left in between. Germline V gene sequence: CDR1 SGHRS, CDR2 YFSETQ. The CDR3 consists of 15 residues. CDR3 loop: CASSLWGQEGNEQFF. DNA of the CDR3: TGCGCCAGCAGCTTGTGGGGGCAGGAAGGCAATGAGCAGTTCTTC.

Notes on this clone: A read error may account for a junction end that differs from germline. The chain carries TRBV6-1 and TRBJ2-1; tentatively, D is TRBD2 (7 bases). The CDR3 has 15 residues. The V gene's germline CDR1 is MNHNS and CDR2 SASEGT. In DNA form, the CDR3 reads TGTGCCAGCAGCGAAGGGGGGGGATCCTACAATGAGCAGTTCTTC. Translation gives CASSEGGGSYNEQFF.

As DNA, the CDR3 is TGTGCCAGCAGCCAAGATTGGAGGGCAAGAACTAATGAAAAACTGTTTTTT. Encoded protein: CASSQDWRARTNEKLFF. The chain combines TRBV4-2 with TRBJ1-4; D remains unclear. This CDR3 is built from 17 residues. Germline CDR1 and CDR2: LGHNA and YNFKEQ. V lost 0 bases to trimming and J lost 1 base, with 12 bases between them.

CDR3 coding DNA: TGTGCCAGCAGCTTGGAAACAGGGAGGGACATTCAGTACTTC. This codes for CASSLETGRDIQYF. The chain is built from TRBV5-4 and TRBJ2-4, with D perhaps matching TRBD2 (7 bases). Germline CDR1 SGHNT, CDR2 YYREEE (reference sequence). Trimming removed 0 bases at V and 8 bases at J, with 12 bases between. This CDR3 has 14 residues.

The chain employs TRBV19 and TRBJ2-7, with unresolved D. The V end was cut by 3 bases, the J end by 5 bases, with 11 bases between. The CDR3 totals 13 residues. Germline V CDR1 and CDR2: LNHDA, SQIVND (reference sequence). The CDR3 bases are TGTGCCAGTAGTATGATCGGTTACCACGAGCAGTACTTC. Encoded protein: CASSMIGYHEQYF.

Written as DNA, the CDR3 is TGTGCCAGTAGCGACAGGGACGCGGACAATCAGCCCCAGCATTTT. Protein sequence: CASSDRDADNQPQHF. The chain employs TRBV19 and TRBJ1-5, with TRBD1 matching 7 bases. This CDR3 region has 15 residues. The V gene's germline CDR1 is LNHDA and CDR2 SQIVND (reference sequence). With V trimmed by 6 bases and J by 3 bases, 8 bases remained unmatched.

A few counts support this clone. V and J are TRBV4-2 and TRBJ2-7; 13 bases match TRBD2. J lost 2 bases, V lost 4 bases, and 2 bases had no gene match. The length of the CDR3 is 15 residues. Germline values: CDR1 LGHNA, CDR2 YNFKEQ. The CDR3 region is CASSPGTSGAYEQYF. CDR3 bases: TGTGCCAGCAGCCCGGGGACTAGCGGGGCCTACGAGCAGTACTTC.

The chain employs TRBV24-1 and TRBJ1-2, with 9 nucleotides matching TRBD1. Trimming cost V 4 bases and J 4 bases; bases outside gene matches: 3. This CDR3 spans 14 amino acids. CDR1 is KGHDR and CDR2 is SFDVKD in the germline V gene. CDR3 coding DNA: TGTGCCACCAGTGAACAGGGGGCGGCCTATGGCTACACCTTC. Residues: CATSEQGAAYGYTF.

This chain links TRBV11-2 with TRBJ2-3; TRBD2 matches at 13 bases. Germline loops: CDR1 SGHAT, CDR2 FQNNGV. The CDR3 extends over 16 amino acids. V gave up 4 bases and J gave up 4 bases; unmatched junction bases: 5. DNA for the CDR3: TGTGCCAGCAGCTCCGGACTAGCGGGAGTAGCAGATACGCAGTATTTT. Translation gives CASSSGLAGVADTQYF.

This chain joins TRBV7-9 and TRBJ2-5, with 10 bases lining up with TRBD2. This CDR3 has 17 amino acids. Germline V gene lookup returns CDR1 SEHNR and CDR2 FQNEAQ (reference sequence). Germline trimming cut 1 base from V and 1 base from J; bases unmatched to any gene: 6. The CDR3 protein is CASSLVKREGLQETQYF. The CDR3 DNA reads as TGTGCCAGCAGCTTAGTAAAGCGGGAGGGCCTCCAAGAGACCCAGTACTTC.

This chain joins TRBV7-2 and TRBJ2-1; a possible D gene is TRBD2 (6 bases). The CDR3 covers 15 residues. Germline V gene data show CDR1 as SGHTA and CDR2 as FQGNSA. V shed 5 bases and J shed 6 bases, with 17 bases lying between them. CDR3 sequence: CASSQYRGGGNEQFF. The CDR3 region has the DNA TGTGCCAGCAGCCAATACCGGGGAGGAGGCAATGAGCAGTTCTTC. Filled out from reference TRBV7-2 and TRBJ2-1, the complete variable domain reads GAGVSQSPSNKVTEKGKDVELRCDPISGHTALYWYRQSLGQGLEFLIYFQGNSAPDKSGLPSDRFSAERTGGSVSTLTIQRTQQEDSAVYLCASSQYRGGGNEQFFGPGTRLTVL.